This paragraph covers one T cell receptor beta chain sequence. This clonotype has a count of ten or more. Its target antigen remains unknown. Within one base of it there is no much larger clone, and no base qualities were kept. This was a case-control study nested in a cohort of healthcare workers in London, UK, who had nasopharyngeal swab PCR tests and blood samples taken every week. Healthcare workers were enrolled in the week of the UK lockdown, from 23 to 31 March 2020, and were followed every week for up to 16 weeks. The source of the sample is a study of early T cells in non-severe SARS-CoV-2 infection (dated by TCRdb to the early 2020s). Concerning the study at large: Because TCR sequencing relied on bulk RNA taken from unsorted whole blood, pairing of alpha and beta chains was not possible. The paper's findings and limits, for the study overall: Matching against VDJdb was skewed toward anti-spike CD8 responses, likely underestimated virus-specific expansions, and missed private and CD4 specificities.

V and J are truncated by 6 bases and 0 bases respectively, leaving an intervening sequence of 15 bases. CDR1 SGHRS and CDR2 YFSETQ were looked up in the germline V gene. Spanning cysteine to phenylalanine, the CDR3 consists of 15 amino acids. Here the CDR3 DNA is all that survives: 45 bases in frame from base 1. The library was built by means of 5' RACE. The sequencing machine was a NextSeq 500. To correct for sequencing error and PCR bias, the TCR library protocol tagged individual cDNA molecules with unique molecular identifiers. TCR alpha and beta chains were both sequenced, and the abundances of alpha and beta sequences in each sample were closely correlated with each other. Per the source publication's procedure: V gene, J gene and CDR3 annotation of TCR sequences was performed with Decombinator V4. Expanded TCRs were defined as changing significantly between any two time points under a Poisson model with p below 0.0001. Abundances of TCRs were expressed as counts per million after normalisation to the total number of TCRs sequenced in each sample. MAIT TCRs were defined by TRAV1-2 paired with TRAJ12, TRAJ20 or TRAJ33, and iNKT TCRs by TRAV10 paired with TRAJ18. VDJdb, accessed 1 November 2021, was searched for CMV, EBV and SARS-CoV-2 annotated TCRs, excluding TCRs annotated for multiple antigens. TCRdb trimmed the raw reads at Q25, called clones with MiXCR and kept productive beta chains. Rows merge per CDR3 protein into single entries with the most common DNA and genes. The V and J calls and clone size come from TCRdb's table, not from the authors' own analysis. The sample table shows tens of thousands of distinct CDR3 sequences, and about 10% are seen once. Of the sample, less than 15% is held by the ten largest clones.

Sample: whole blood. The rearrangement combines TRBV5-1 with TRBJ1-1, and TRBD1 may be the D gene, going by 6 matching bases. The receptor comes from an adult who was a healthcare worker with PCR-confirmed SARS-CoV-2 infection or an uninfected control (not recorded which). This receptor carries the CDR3 CASTMQGFMNTEAFF. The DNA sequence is TGCGCCAGCACCATGCAGGGGTTCATGAACACTGAAGCTTTCTTT.